This TCR beta chain was identified in a study of neurological immune-mediated disorders. Study-wide points: Phylogenetic grouping assigned the repertoires of 18 of 34 multiple sclerosis patients to one related-CDR3 cluster, which constitutes a possible signature.

Time point indicated: longitudinal time-point 3. The cDNA was synthesized by 5'RACE incorporating 10-nucleotide random UMIs. TCRdb recomputed calls from the 5' RACE reads with MiXCR, one row per CDR3 protein. The table lists tens of thousands of distinct CDR3 sequences, around 4% of them singletons. This CDR3 spans 13 amino acids. V gave up 6 bases and J gave up 4 bases, with 15 bases separating them. The V gene's germline CDR1 is DFQATT and CDR2 SNEGSKA (reference sequence). This clonotype was seen ten or more times. Its antigen remains unknown. This chain joins TRBV20-1 and TRBJ1-1, with D maybe TRBD1 (6 bases). This sequence was found in a woman aged 55-75 years with multiple sclerosis. Source material: PBMCs. CDR3 nucleotide sequence: TGCAGTGCCCTCGCGCAGGGGTTCACTGAAGCTTTCTTT. Amino acid sequence: CSALAQGFTEAFF.